A single sample is the source of the 30 T cell receptor beta chains below, sequenced in a study of T cells in Graves' hyperthyroidism and ophthalmopathy. The TCR beta CDR3 regions underwent amplification using RNA transcripts as the source. Carried out on the TCR CDR3, a first-round RT-PCR used the HTBI primer set. MiXCR, run by TCRdb on the multiplex PCR reads, gives a single entry per CDR3 protein. The sample records nearly 600,000 distinct CDR3 sequences, approximately 15% being singletons. Source material: blood. The receptors shown here come from a woman in her 30s with Graves' hyperthyroidism that later progressed to Graves' ophthalmopathy.

This clonotype was detected only a few times. In DNA, the CDR3 is TGTGCCAGCAGTCTGAGCGGGGGACAACACTACGAGCAGTACTTC. This gives the protein CASSLSGGQHYEQYF. The rearrangement uses TRBV2 and TRBJ2-7, with TRBD2 matching over 8 bases. This CDR3 has 15 residues. Germline CDR1 reads SNHLY; CDR2 reads FYNNEI. The J segment lost 3 bases and the V segment lost 5 bases, leaving 9 bases of the junction unmatched. Combining the CDR3 with reference TRBV2 and TRBJ2-7 gives the whole variable domain EPEVTQTPSHQVTQMGQEVILRCVPISNHLYFYWYRQILGQKVEFLVSFYNNEISEKSEIFDDQFSVERPDGSNFTLKIRSTKLEDSAMYFCASSLSGGQHYEQYFGPGTRLTVT.

This clonotype was recorded a few times. J is TRBJ2-7 and V is TRBV7-9; 12 bases line up with TRBD1. From germline, CDR1 is SEHNR and CDR2 FQNEAQ (reference sequence). The ends lost 3 bases at V and 5 bases at J; junction bases unmatched: 8. There are 16 residues in the CDR3. CDR3: CASSFPSGTGGNEQYF. The CDR3 DNA sequence: TGTGCCAGCAGCTTCCCCTCCGGGACAGGGGGCAACGAGCAGTACTTC. The full variable domain, in which reference TRBV7-9 and TRBJ2-7 provide the parts outside the CDR3, is DTGVSQNPRHKITKRGQNVTFRCDPISEHNRLYWYRQTLGQGPEFLTYFQNEAQLEKSRLLSDRFSAERPKGSFSTLEIQRTEQGDSAMYLCASSFPSGTGGNEQYFGPGTRLTVT.

There are many counts of this clonotype. This CDR3 is CATSDQAGADNEQFF. As DNA, the CDR3 is TGTGCCACCAGTGATCAAGCGGGAGCGGACAATGAGCAGTTCTTC. The V gene is TRBV24-1, the J gene TRBJ2-1; TRBD2 agrees at 8 bases. CDR1 is KGHDR, CDR2 SFDVKD, per germline. The CDR3 is 15 residues long. The J segment lost 5 bases and the V segment lost 3 bases, leaving 5 bases of the junction unmatched.

The chain links TRBV11-3 to TRBJ1-6; D uncertain. Trimming took 10 bases from V and 10 from J, leaving 17 bases between them. The CDR3 sequence is 13 residues long. Germline values: CDR1 SGHNT, CDR2 YENEEA. This chain's CDR3 is CAIEAEGESPLHF. CDR3 coding DNA: TGTGCCATCGAAGCGGAGGGTGAATCACCCCTCCACTTT.

There are a few counts of this clonotype. A read error may account for a junction end that differs from germline. The chain couples TRBV28 to TRBJ1-3; D ambiguous. The germline gives CDR1 MDHEN, CDR2 SYDVKM. This CDR3 has 15 amino acids. CDR3: CASSTVDGRGTTIYF. CDR3 sequence (DNA): TGTGCCAGCAGTACGGTAGATGGCCGTGGAACCACCATATATTTT.

Remarks on this clonotype: A much bigger clone sits one base away, suggesting this may be a read error. This chain connects TRBV6-5 to TRBJ2-7; D tentatively fits TRBD1 or TRBD2 (5 bases each). The length of the CDR3 is 15 residues. Germline V gene lookup returns CDR1 MNHEY and CDR2 SVGAGI. V lost 5 bases and J lost 9, with 23 bases in between. The CDR3 loop reads CASSTDTPGPDGQYF. CDR3 coding DNA: TGTGCCAGCAGTACCGACACGCCGGGGCCTGATGGGCAGTACTTC.

This clonotype has a single count. In nucleotides, the CDR3 is TGTGCCAGCAGTCGGCGATCAGCCGAGACCCAGTACTTC. This codes for CASSRRSAETQYF. The chain is built from TRBV12-3 or TRBV12-4 and TRBJ2-5; D uncertain. Trimming cost V 5 bases and J 5 bases, with 12 bases left between them. The CDR3 spans 13 residues.

This clonotype was detected ten times or more. The rearrangement uses TRBV15 and TRBJ1-1; D remains unclear. V lost 0 bases and J 4 bases, leaving 9 bases between the germline ends. This CDR3 spans 14 amino acids. Per germline, CDR1 LNHNV and CDR2 YYDKDF (reference sequence). As DNA, the CDR3 is TGTGCCACCAGCAGAGATCTAAAGGGCACTGAAGCTTTCTTT. The encoded protein is CATSRDLKGTEAFF.

This clonotype was counted many times. The CDR3 DNA sequence: TGTGCCAGCATCCCGGGTCCTAGCTCCTACGAGCAGTACTTC. This translates into CASIPGPSSYEQYF. This rearrangement joins TRBV2 to TRBJ2-7; D is unclear. Germline loops: CDR1 SNHLY, CDR2 FYNNEI. V lost 7 bases, J lost 0 bases, and 13 bases lay in between. The CDR3 is 14 residues long. The full variable domain, with the rest looked up from reference TRBV2 and TRBJ2-7, is EPEVTQTPSHQVTQMGQEVILRCVPISNHLYFYWYRQILGQKVEFLVSFYNNEISEKSEIFDDQFSVERPDGSNFTLKIRSTKLEDSAMYFCASIPGPSSYEQYFGPGTRLTVT.

A few counts support this clonotype. The chain couples TRBV3-1 to TRBJ1-6, with unresolved D. CDR3 length: 12 residues. From germline, CDR1 is LGHDT and CDR2 YNNKEL (reference sequence). The V gene lost 4 bases and the J gene lost 14 bases, with 12 bases spanning the gap. The CDR3 sequence is CASSRGGGALHF. The CDR3 bases are TGTGCCAGCAGCCGCGGAGGTGGGGCCCTCCACTTT.

The chain employs TRBV29-1 and TRBJ2-5; D gene unclear. The CDR3 totals 8 residues. Germline V gene lookup returns CDR1 SQVTM and CDR2 ANQGSEA. Here the CDR3 reads CSAETQYF. The CDR3, as DNA: TGCAGTGCGGAGACCCAGTACTTC.

About this clonotype itself: A much larger clone lies one base from this, so it may be a read error. The rearrangement uses TRBV3-1 and TRBJ2-7, with unresolved D. This CDR3 contains 11 residues. CDR1 and CDR2 (germline): LGHDT, YNNKEL (reference sequence). CDR3 nucleotides: TGTGCCTGCAGCCAAATGCGCGAGCAGTACTTC. Protein product: CACSQMREQYF.

This clonotype was picked up a small number of times. This could be a read error, since a much larger clone is one nucleotide away. CDR3 loop: CAGSLSPSSGAYNEQFF. The CDR3, as DNA: TGTGCCGGCAGTTTATCACCCTCTAGCGGGGCATACAATGAGCAGTTCTTC. V usage is TRBV27 and J usage is TRBJ2-1; the match to TRBD2 covers 9 bases. Germline loops: CDR1 MNHEY, CDR2 SMNVEV (reference sequence). The CDR3 consists of 17 residues.

The table lists this clonotype with many counts. V is TRBV19 and J is TRBJ2-6; 7 positions agree with TRBD2. The CDR3 loop spans 15 amino acids. The V gene end was trimmed by 10 bases and the J gene end by 0 bases; junction bases not matched to a gene: 6. Germline loops: CDR1 LNHDA, CDR2 SQIVND (reference sequence). The CDR3 protein is CATKGGYSGANVLTF. CDR3 bases: TGTGCCACCAAGGGAGGGTACTCTGGGGCCAACGTCCTGACTTTC.

V and J are TRBV20-1 and TRBJ1-5, with D possibly being TRBD1 (5 bases). CDR3 length: 13 amino acids. V lost 4 bases and J lost 6, with 13 bases in between. Germline CDR1 reads DFQATT; CDR2 reads SNEGSKA (reference sequence). CDR3 bases: TGCAGTGCTACCGGAGGGGCCGGTCAGCCCCAGCATTTT. It codes for CSATGGAGQPQHF.

Regarding this clonotype: This may come from a read error, since a much larger clone is one base off. J is TRBJ1-5 and V is TRBV3-1, with D unresolved. The CDR3 runs 15 residues. V was trimmed by 4 bases and J by 6 bases, leaving 16 bases between them. Germline lookup yields CDR1 LGHDT and CDR2 YNNKEL (reference sequence). CDR3 residues: CASSPAGRVGQPQHF. In DNA form, the CDR3 reads TGTGCCAGCAGCCCTGCTGGCAGAGTCGGTCAGCCCCAGCATTTT.

This clonotype was counted many times. The V and J genes are TRBV7-2 and TRBJ2-1, with 7 bases identical to TRBD2. Trimming took 1 base from V and 8 from J; bases not matched to a gene: 8. In germline, CDR1 is SGHTA, CDR2 FQGNSA. This CDR3 is 15 amino acids long. In DNA form, the CDR3 reads TGTGCCAGCAGCTTAGATGGGCGGGAGAGGTATGAGCAGTTCTTC. This translates into CASSLDGRERYEQFF.

This clonotype was counted many times. This chain links TRBV30 with TRBJ2-1, with 7 bases fitting TRBD1. V lost 0 bases to trimming and J lost 3 bases; unmatched junction nucleotides: 2. CDR1 is GTSNPN and CDR2 is SVGIG in the germline V gene (reference sequence). CDR3 length: 14 amino acids. The CDR3 DNA is TGTGCCTGGAGTGTATGGGACAGCTACAATGAGCAGTTCTTC. Its protein product is CAWSVWDSYNEQFF.

The sample holds many counts of this clonotype. The chain links TRBV20-1 to TRBJ1-1; D remains ambiguous. Germline-derived CDR1 and CDR2 are DFQATT and SNEGSKA (reference sequence). The CDR3 is made up of 15 amino acids. CDR3 sequence reads: CRTLIADGGDTEAFF. The CDR3 nucleotides are TGCAGGACCCTGATTGCCGACGGCGGCGACACTGAAGCTTTCTTT.

This clonotype showed up many times. The chain couples TRBV20-1 to TRBJ1-1; D not certain. The germline gives CDR1 DFQATT, CDR2 SNEGSKA (reference sequence). This CDR3 contains 11 residues. V lost 8 bases and J lost 0, with 7 bases in between. In nucleotides, the CDR3 is TGCAGTCCACTTATGAACACTGAAGCTTTCTTT. Amino acids: CSPLMNTEAFF.

The table lists this clonotype with many counts. This chain uses TRBV6-1 with TRBJ2-7; TRBD1 might be the D (5 bases). The V gene lost 6 bases and the J gene lost 2 bases, with 8 bases spanning the gap. This CDR3 region has 12 residues. Germline V gene sequence: CDR1 MNHNS, CDR2 SASEGT. The CDR3 here is CASRGQPYEQYF. CDR3 DNA sequence: TGTGCCAGCAGGGGGCAGCCCTACGAGCAGTACTTC.

The sample holds many counts of this clonotype. The J gene is TRBJ2-7, the V gene TRBV28, with D perhaps TRBD1 (6 bases). V gave up 5 bases and J gave up 0 bases, with 8 bases separating them. The CDR3 has 13 amino acids. The V gene's germline CDR1 is MDHEN and CDR2 SYDVKM. The CDR3 nucleotides are TGTGCCAGCAGTGAGACAGGCTCCTACGAGCAGTACTTC. Residues: CASSETGSYEQYF.

This clonotype occurred many times. The J gene is TRBJ2-3, the V gene TRBV28; 12 bases line up with TRBD2. Germline V CDR1 and CDR2: MDHEN, SYDVKM. The J segment lost 2 bases and the V segment lost 1 base, leaving 7 bases of the junction unmatched. The CDR3 has 18 residues. CDR3 residues: CASSLYARTSGATDTQYF. The CDR3 coding sequence is TGTGCCAGCAGTTTATATGCCCGGACTAGCGGGGCCACAGATACGCAGTATTTT.

This clonotype has more than one count but fewer than ten. Given a much more abundant clone one base away, this may be a read error. This rearrangement joins TRBV20-1 to TRBJ2-3, with a possible D match to TRBD2 (5 bases). Trimming left V 0 bases short and J 2 bases short, with 9 bases between. Germline CDR1 and CDR2: DFQATT and SNEGSKA (reference sequence). This CDR3 comprises 14 residues. The DNA of the CDR3 is TGCAGTGCTAGAGATACAGCGGACACAGATACGCAGTATTTT. Protein: CSARDTADTDTQYF.

This clonotype was counted many times. The CDR3 is CASSLQGEKEKLFF. CDR3 bases: TGTGCCAGCAGCCTACAGGGTGAGAAGGAAAAACTGTTTTTT. The rearrangement joins TRBV5-6 to TRBJ1-4; TRBD1 might be the D (6 bases). The V end lost 4 bases, the J end lost 8 bases, and 15 bases lay between the germline ends. Germline loops: CDR1 SGHDT, CDR2 YYEEEE. The CDR3 runs 14 residues.

This clonotype was found many times. V usage is TRBV6-2 or TRBV6-3 and J usage is TRBJ2-2; a weak D match, TRBD2 (6 bases). V was cut by 1 base and J by 5 bases, with 11 bases left in between. The germline V gene encodes CDR1 MNHEY and CDR2 SVGEGT. CDR3 length equals 15 residues. CDR3: CASSYWGERTGELFF. DNA of the CDR3: TGTGCCAGCAGTTACTGGGGGGAGCGTACCGGGGAGCTGTTTTTT.

With regard to this clonotype: Just one base apart from a much larger clone, this may be a read error. The CDR3 loop is CAWSADIVQPQHF. The CDR3, as DNA: TGTGCCTGGAGTGCGGACATAGTTCAGCCCCAGCATTTT. The chain carries TRBV30 and TRBJ1-5, with a possible D match to TRBD1 (5 bases). This CDR3 has 13 residues. Trimming stripped 1 base from V and 6 bases from J, with 10 bases between. CDR1 GTSNPN and CDR2 SVGIG come from the germline V gene (reference sequence). Complete variable domain (other parts from reference TRBV30 and TRBJ1-5): SQTIHQWPATLVQPVGSPLSLECTVEGTSNPNLYWYRQAAGRGLQLLFYSVGIGQISSEVPQNLSASRPQDRQFILSSKKLLLSDSGFYLCAWSADIVQPQHFGDGTRLSIL.

This clonotype occurred many times. This rearrangement joins TRBV30 to TRBJ1-6, with TRBD1 as a possible D gene (5 bases). The CDR3 length is 14 residues. V was clipped by 4 bases and J by 4 bases, with 11 bases between them. Germline loops: CDR1 GTSNPN, CDR2 SVGIG (reference sequence). The CDR3 DNA follows: TGTGCCTGGAAAGCGGGACTGTATAATTCACCCCTCCACTTT. The encoded protein is CAWKAGLYNSPLHF.

Notes on this clonotype: This may come from a read error, since a much larger clone is one base off. The chain combines TRBV12-3 or TRBV12-4 with TRBJ2-1, with 11 positions matching TRBD2. This CDR3 contains 15 residues. In DNA form, the CDR3 reads TGTGCCAGCAGCCGTAGCGGGAGGGGCTACAATAAGCAGTTCTTC. Translating it yields CASSRSGRGYNKQFF.

This clonotype was found many times. The chain employs TRBV2 and TRBJ1-2; D is perhaps TRBD1 (6 bases). The CDR3 spans 13 residues. Germline V gene data show CDR1 as SNHLY and CDR2 as FYNNEI. V was clipped by 10 bases and J by 8 bases, with 20 bases between them. The CDR3 nucleotides are TGTGCCACCCGAGGGGGGGGCGCGGGCGGCTACACCTTC. It is translated as CATRGGGAGGYTF. Supplemented by reference TRBV2 and TRBJ1-2, the full variable domain reads EPEVTQTPSHQVTQMGQEVILRCVPISNHLYFYWYRQILGQKVEFLVSFYNNEISEKSEIFDDQFSVERPDGSNFTLKIRSTKLEDSAMYFCATRGGGAGGYTFGSGTRLTVV.